A selection of T cell receptor beta chains follows, all from one sample in a study of cytomegalovirus exposure and HLA in healthy donors. Sequencing used immunoSEQ multiplex PCR; TCRdb keeps in-frame clones, though not all of them. The profile covers roughly 150,000 clones, with around three quarters appearing a single time and approximately 2% taken by the ten largest. Sequencing used PBMCs. The receptors shown here come from a woman aged 55-69 years in good health and CMV-seropositive. CDR3s include the opening cysteine and the closing phenylalanine or tryptophan. The order of the fields is clone size, D gene, J gene, V gene, CDR3 DNA, CDR3 protein. A D gene is named only where the DNA matches it firmly. Only part of the rows carry a size: once, few, many, or a class if the clone is expanded.

clone size: NA
D gene: NA
J gene: TRBJ2-1
V gene: TRBV6-1
CDR3 DNA: TGTGCCGGAGCCGGCACAGGACCTGGGTGGGATGAGCAGTTCTTC
CDR3 protein: CAGAGTGPGWDEQFF

clone size: few
D gene: TRBD2
J gene: TRBJ2-5
V gene: TRBV5-6
CDR3 DNA: TGTGCCAGCAGCTTTTTAGCGGGAGGGCGGGAGACCCAGTACTTC
CDR3 protein: CASSFLAGGRETQYF

clone size: NA
D gene: TRBD1
J gene: TRBJ1-4
V gene: TRBV28
CDR3 DNA: TGTGCCAGCAGTTTAGGACTCGGCAGGGGGCTACTGGTGAGGGAAAAACTGTTTTTT
CDR3 protein: CASSLGLGRGLLVREKLFF

clone size: NA
D gene: NA
J gene: TRBJ2-1
V gene: TRBV11-2
CDR3 DNA: TGTGCCAGCAGTTCCCAGGGTTCGTCCTACAATGAGCAGTTCTTC
CDR3 protein: CASSSQGSSYNEQFF

clone size: NA
D gene: NA
J gene: TRBJ2-3
V gene: TRBV4-1
CDR3 DNA: TGCGCCAGCAGCCAAGGGGAGCACACAGATACGCAGTATTTT
CDR3 protein: CASSQGEHTDTQYF

clone size: NA
D gene: NA
J gene: TRBJ2-3
V gene: TRBV6-1
CDR3 DNA: TGTGCCAGCAGTGAAGACATTGGGCTTGATACGCAGTATTTT
CDR3 protein: CASSEDIGLDTQYF

clone size: NA
D gene: NA
J gene: TRBJ2-1
V gene: TRBV11-2
CDR3 DNA: TGTGCCAGCAGCTTAGCGGGGAAGAGCAATGAGCAGTTCTTC
CDR3 protein: CASSLAGKSNEQFF

clone size: NA
D gene: NA
J gene: TRBJ1-4
V gene: TRBV6-6
CDR3 DNA: TGTGCCAGCCAAGAACAGGTGAAGAATGAAAAACTGTTTTTT
CDR3 protein: CASQEQVKNEKLFF

clone size: once
D gene: NA
J gene: TRBJ2-7
V gene: TRBV6-1
CDR3 DNA: TGTGCCAGCAGTGTATCGGCCTACGAGCAGTACTTC
CDR3 protein: CASSVSAYEQYF

clone size: NA
D gene: TRBD1
J gene: TRBJ1-2
V gene: TRBV5-4
CDR3 DNA: TGTGCCAGCAGCCCCGGGACAGCGGGCTTCGGCTACACCTTC
CDR3 protein: CASSPGTAGFGYTF

clone size: few
D gene: TRBD1
J gene: TRBJ1-1
V gene: TRBV29-1
CDR3 DNA: TGCAGCGTTGATCAAGGGGGCCCGATGTCAGCTTTCTTT
CDR3 protein: CSVDQGGPMSAFF

clone size: NA
D gene: TRBD1
J gene: TRBJ1-1
V gene: TRBV9
CDR3 DNA: TGTGCCAGCAGCGTAGCAACTGACAGGGCGGCTTTCTTT
CDR3 protein: CASSVATDRAAFF

clone size: NA
D gene: NA
J gene: TRBJ2-3
V gene: TRBV4-2
CDR3 DNA: TGTGCCAGCAGCCAAGCCGGCTCGTCGGGGTTTGTAGATACGCAGTATTTT
CDR3 protein: CASSQAGSSGFVDTQYF

clone size: few
D gene: NA
J gene: TRBJ1-2
V gene: TRBV9
CDR3 DNA: TGTGCCAGCAGCGTAGAAGAGGGCGAGTATGGCTACACCTTC
CDR3 protein: CASSVEEGEYGYTF

clone size: NA
D gene: TRBD2
J gene: TRBJ2-1
V gene: TRBV7-2
CDR3 DNA: TGTGCCAGCAGCCCCCGGGGCGGGGGGTCTTTCTACAATGAGCAGTTCTTC
CDR3 protein: CASSPRGGGSFYNEQFF

clone size: few
D gene: NA
J gene: TRBJ1-1
V gene: TRBV28
CDR3 DNA: TGTGCCAGCAGTTTGATCGACAGCAACACTGAAGCTTTCTTT
CDR3 protein: CASSLIDSNTEAFF

clone size: NA
D gene: NA
J gene: TRBJ2-2
V gene: TRBV5-6
CDR3 DNA: TGTGCCAGCAGCCCCGACTACACCGGGGAGCTGTTTTTT
CDR3 protein: CASSPDYTGELFF

clone size: NA
D gene: NA
J gene: TRBJ1-1
V gene: TRBV30
CDR3 DNA: TGTGCCTGGATAGGGGGGAGGGGCACTGAAGCTTTCTTT
CDR3 protein: CAWIGGRGTEAFF

clone size: once
D gene: NA
J gene: TRBJ2-5
V gene: TRBV5-6
CDR3 DNA: TGTGCCAGCCAAGCAGGTCCAGAGACCCAGTACTTC
CDR3 protein: CASQAGPETQYF

clone size: NA
D gene: TRBD1
J gene: TRBJ2-7
V gene: TRBV6-5
CDR3 DNA: TGTGCCAGCAGTTACACGCGACAGGGGGCGTCCGAGCAGTACTTC
CDR3 protein: CASSYTRQGASEQYF

clone size: NA
D gene: TRBD1
J gene: TRBJ1-2
V gene: TRBV10-1
CDR3 DNA: TGCGCCAGCAGCCCGGGACAGGGGGTCTATGGCTACACCTTC
CDR3 protein: CASSPGQGVYGYTF

clone size: few
D gene: NA
J gene: TRBJ2-1
V gene: TRBV19
CDR3 DNA: TGTGCCAGTAGTCGAGGAGTTGGCGATGAGCAGTTCTTC
CDR3 protein: CASSRGVGDEQFF